These T cell receptor beta chains were read from a single sample in a study of T cell responses to AZD1222 COVID-19 vaccine. Clones were sequenced by immunoSEQ multiplex PCR, and TCRdb holds only the in-frame ones, with some missing. The table lists approximately 150,000 clones, over 80% of them singletons. The sequenced sample was peripheral blood, obtained on day 0 of AZD1222 vaccination. Receptors originate from an adult in good health. The CDR3 runs from the conserved cysteine through the conserved F or W. D genes are given only for firm matches. Expanded clones get a size class; other rows say once, few or many, or leave the size out.

j_call,d_call,clone_size,v_call,cdr3_nt,cdr3_aa
TRBJ1-2,.,few,TRBV4-3,TGCGCCAGCAGCCAAGAAACCCCCTTGGTTACCGCCTATGGCTACACCTTC,CASSQETPLVTAYGYTF
TRBJ1-5,.,few,TRBV28,TGTGCCAGCCACATACGGGGGGGATTAAATCAGCCCCAGCATTTT,CASHIRGGLNQPQHF
TRBJ2-2,TRBD2,.,TRBV7-3,TGTGCCAGCAGCTTAAACGGACTAGCGAACTTCAGGGGCACCGGGGAGCTGTTTTTT,CASSLNGLANFRGTGELFF
TRBJ1-1,.,.,TRBV19,TGTGCCAGTACTCCATCCCCCCGGGGGAACACTGAAGCTTTCTTT,CASTPSPRGNTEAFF
TRBJ1-1,.,.,TRBV7-2,TGTGCCAGCAGCTTAGCGGGGGGGCCGAACACTGAAGCTTTCTTT,CASSLAGGPNTEAFF
TRBJ2-1,TRBD1,.,TRBV9,TGTGCCAGCAGCCGAGGGGACAGGGGGTCGGATTTCTACAATGAGCAGTTCTTC,CASSRGDRGSDFYNEQFF
TRBJ2-5,.,once,TRBV5-4,TGTGCCAGCAGCCGAGTATATGAGGCAGCAGAGACCCAGTACTTC,CASSRVYEAAETQYF
TRBJ1-2,.,.,TRBV5-6,TGTGCCAGCAGCCATGGCTCTGGCTACACCTTC,CASSHGSGYTF
TRBJ1-6,.,.,TRBV11-2,TGTGCCAGCAGCTTTGGGCGGTCTTATAATTCACCCCTCCACTTT,CASSFGRSYNSPLHF
TRBJ1-1,TRBD1,.,TRBV19,TGTGCCAGTAGTTCACGGACAGGGGTCAACACTGAAGCTTTCTTT,CASSSRTGVNTEAFF
TRBJ1-2,.,.,TRBV6-5,TGTGCCAGCAACACTCCGACGGACTATGGCTACACCTTC,CASNTPTDYGYTF
TRBJ2-7,.,.,TRBV27,TGTGCCAGCAGTTTATTTGTCTCCTACGAGCAGTACTTC,CASSLFVSYEQYF
TRBJ2-7,.,.,TRBV3-1/TRBV3-2,TGTGCCAGCAGCGAAGGGACGGTTCGCGAGCAGTACTTC,CASSEGTVREQYF
TRBJ2-2,.,.,TRBV19,TGTGCCAGTAGTATAAGGCTTAACACCGGGGAGCTGTTTTTT,CASSIRLNTGELFF
TRBJ2-3,TRBD2,.,TRBV28,TGTGCCAGCAGTTTCGGAGCGGGGGGCGATACGCAGTATTTT,CASSFGAGGDTQYF
TRBJ2-1,.,.,TRBV11-3,TGTGCCAGCAGCTTGGGGCGGTACAATGAGCAGTTCTTC,CASSLGRYNEQFF
TRBJ1-4,.,.,TRBV2,TGTGCCAGCACCCGGGGTCGGCAGTCTAATGAAAAACTGTTTTTT,CASTRGRQSNEKLFF
TRBJ1-3,.,.,TRBV9,TGTGCCAGCAGCGTCGGCAGCTCTGGAAACACCATATATTTT,CASSVGSSGNTIYF
TRBJ1-1,.,.,TRBV28,TGTGCCAGCTACGGAAGGGAAGCTTTCTTT,CASYGREAFF
TRBJ1-5,.,.,TRBV6-1,TGTGCCAGCAGTGAAGTTTTTCTTAAGGATGAGAGGTCCCCCGGGGGTAGGGGCAATCAGCCCCAGCATTTT,CASSEVFLKDERSPGGRGNQPQHF
TRBJ1-3,TRBD1,.,TRBV2,TGTGCCAGCAGTGCCAGGACAGGGGGCACTGGAAACACCATATATTTT,CASSARTGGTGNTIYF
TRBJ1-2,.,.,TRBV2,TGTGCCAGCAGTGCGCGACAGTTCTATGGCTACACCTTC,CASSARQFYGYTF
TRBJ1-5,.,.,TRBV4-3,TGCGCCAGCAGCCATGTTTGGCAGGGTGATCAGCCCCAGCATTTT,CASSHVWQGDQPQHF
TRBJ1-2,.,few,TRBV9,TGTGCCAGCAGCGTAGGGAACGTGTATCCGGAGAGATTC,CASSVGNVYPERF
TRBJ2-3,TRBD1,.,TRBV5-4,TGTGCCAGCAGCAGCTCGACAGGGCACACAGATACGCAGTATTTT,CASSSSTGHTDTQYF
TRBJ2-2,TRBD2,.,TRBV6-4,TGTGCCAGCAGTCGAATTAGCGGGGGCGGAACCGGGGAGCTGTTTTTT,CASSRISGGGTGELFF
TRBJ2-1,.,.,TRBV5-8,TGTGCCAGCAGCCCCCGGGACACCCAAACCTACAATGAGCAGTTCTTC,CASSPRDTQTYNEQFF
TRBJ1-5,.,.,TRBV2,TGTGCCAGTCACCTTTCCGGCAATCAGCCCCAGCATTTT,CASHLSGNQPQHF
TRBJ1-1,.,once,TRBV7-2,TGTGCCAGCAGCTTAGGTACAGGGTGGTCTGAAGCTTTCTTT,CASSLGTGWSEAFF
TRBJ2-3,.,once,TRBV11-2,TGTGCCAGCAGCCCCCGACAGTTTGCAGATACGCAGTATTTT,CASSPRQFADTQYF
TRBJ1-6,.,.,TRBV6-5,TGTGCCAGCAGTTACAGGGAAGAGGGTCGAACCCTCCACTTT,CASSYREEGRTLHF
TRBJ1-2,TRBD1,.,TRBV28,TGTGCCAGCAGTTCAACTCCGACAGGGAAAGTCTATGGCTACACCTTC,CASSSTPTGKVYGYTF
TRBJ2-1,TRBD2,.,TRBV7-2,TGTGCCAGCAGCTTAGAGGGGACTAGCGGGAGGTTCAACAATGAGCAGTTCTTC,CASSLEGTSGRFNNEQFF
TRBJ2-5,.,.,TRBV28,TGTGCCAGCAGTTTACGCCTAAAAACGGGGACCCAGTACTTC,CASSLRLKTGTQYF
TRBJ1-5,.,.,TRBV12-3/TRBV12-4,TGTGCCAGCAGTTTGAGTCAGCCCCAGCATTTT,CASSLSQPQHF
TRBJ2-7,.,.,TRBV5-1,TGCGCCAGCAGGAGTGAGGGATTAGGCGAGCAGTACTTC,CASRSEGLGEQYF
TRBJ1-1,.,.,TRBV29-1,TGCAGCGTTGAAAGCGATAACACTGAAGCTTTCTTT,CSVESDNTEAFF
TRBJ1-1,.,.,TRBV2,TGTGCCAGCACTCTATCACAGGGATTTAACGCTGAAGCTTTCTTT,CASTLSQGFNAEAFF
TRBJ2-1,.,.,TRBV10-3,TGTGCCATCAGTGAGTCAACGTTGGGGAAGGATGAGCAGTTCTTC,CAISESTLGKDEQFF
TRBJ1-1,.,.,TRBV3-1/TRBV3-2,TGTGCCAGCAGCCCCCAGACGGCTGAAGCTTTCTTT,CASSPQTAEAFF